This T cell receptor beta chain stems from a study of blood T cell repertoires in COVID-19. Study-wide background: The United States, Italy and Spain were the sources of the acute and convalescent COVID-19 samples. PBMCs, B-cell-depleted T cells, or T cells provided the cDNA or gDNA that made up the material.

Germline lookup yields CDR1 SGHRS and CDR2 YFSETQ. V gave up 4 bases and J gave up 0 bases; unmatched junction bases: 9. The CDR3 totals 17 residues. Under the authors' procedure: By means of reference gene primer amplification, nucleated cell counts were estimated. The assay was immunoSEQ multiplex PCR, and TCRdb's table has in-frame clones only and misses some. V and J calls and clone size follow that table, whereas D and trimming were derived from the DNA. This table has around 170,000 clones, roughly nine tenths appearing once. The receptor's source is a man aged 55-75 years with acute or convalescent COVID-19. The genes are TRBV5-1 and TRBJ1-3, with 8 bases aligning to TRBD1. Sample: peripheral blood. The chain's CDR3 is CASSEGDRPSSGNTIYF. Here the CDR3 DNA reads TGCGCCAGCAGCGAAGGGGACAGGCCGAGCTCTGGAAACACCATATATTTT.